These 18 T cell receptor beta chains share one sample of origin, sequenced in a study of blood T cell repertoires in COVID-19. The data were produced by immunoSEQ multiplex PCR, yet TCRdb's version contains in-frame clones alone and is incomplete. The repertoire holds 150,000 to 200,000 clones, with around four fifths as singletons. Sequencing used peripheral blood. These receptor sequences come from a woman in her seventies with COVID-19, enrolled during active disease.

The chain combines TRBV6-5 with TRBJ1-2, with TRBD1 matching 12 bases. Germline V gene lookup returns CDR1 MNHEY and CDR2 SVGAGI. J lost 4 bases, V lost 0 bases, and 3 bases had no gene match. This CDR3 is built from 16 residues. CDR3: CASSYSGTGGGYGYTF. In DNA form, the CDR3 reads TGTGCCAGCAGTTACTCGGGGACAGGGGGCGGCTATGGCTACACCTTC.

The chain combines TRBV24-1 with TRBJ2-1; 10 bases are a match to TRBD2. Trimming removed 4 bases from V and 9 bases from J; junction bases left unmatched: 5. This CDR3 spans 14 amino acids. CDR1 and CDR2 from the germline V gene are KGHDR and SFDVKD. The CDR3 sequence is CATSDPRTSGEQFF. The CDR3 DNA is TGTGCCACCAGTGACCCTCGGACTAGCGGTGAGCAGTTCTTC.

This rearrangement joins TRBV27 to TRBJ1-4, with D possibly matching TRBD1 (6 bases). Germline CDR1 MNHEY, CDR2 SMNVEV (reference sequence). V was shortened by 5 bases and J by 7 bases, with 17 bases between the two germline ends. The CDR3 has 15 amino acids. The CDR3 here is CASSAGLGAREKLFF. The CDR3 DNA follows: TGTGCCAGCAGTGCCGGTTTGGGGGCACGTGAAAAACTGTTTTTT.

The rearrangement joins TRBV2 to TRBJ1-1; D perhaps matches TRBD1 (5 bases). The V end lost 5 bases, the J end lost 6 bases, and 10 bases lay between the germline ends. Per the germline V gene, CDR1 is SNHLY and CDR2 is FYNNEI. The CDR3 is 12 residues long. CDR3 loop: CASSSGFSEAFF. CDR3 coding DNA: TGTGCCAGCAGTTCAGGGTTCTCTGAAGCTTTCTTT. The entire variable domain, with the rest obtained from reference TRBV2 and TRBJ1-1, is as follows: EPEVTQTPSHQVTQMGQEVILRCVPISNHLYFYWYRQILGQKVEFLVSFYNNEISEKSEIFDDQFSVERPDGSNFTLKIRSTKLEDSAMYFCASSSGFSEAFFGQGTRLTVV.

This sequence joins TRBV2 and TRBJ2-1; 8 positions agree with TRBD1. This CDR3 spans 15 amino acids. Germline CDR1 and CDR2: SNHLY and FYNNEI. Unmatched junction bases numbered 9, after V lost 4 bases and J lost 7 bases. CDR3 region: CASSAQSGGGNEQFF. The CDR3 DNA sequence: TGTGCCAGCAGTGCCCAATCAGGGGGCGGGAATGAGCAGTTCTTC.

The rearrangement links TRBV5-1 to TRBJ1-2; a possible D gene is TRBD1 (5 bases). The V gene's germline CDR1 is SGHRS and CDR2 YFSETQ. Trimming pared 0 bases from V and 7 bases from J, leaving 16 bases between. This CDR3 contains 15 residues. CDR3: CASSLAIGGEGGYTF. The DNA of the CDR3 is TGCGCCAGCAGCTTGGCCATTGGAGGGGAGGGTGGCTACACCTTC.

V and J are TRBV30 and TRBJ1-1; D possibly corresponds to TRBD1 (6 bases). The V gene's germline CDR1 is GTSNPN and CDR2 SVGIG (reference sequence). The CDR3 loop spans 13 amino acids. V was pared by 4 bases and J by 3 bases, with 12 bases between. CDR3 DNA sequence: TGTGCCTGGAAGGGGGAAGTGGACACTGAAGCTTTCTTT. This sequence encodes CAWKGEVDTEAFF.

CDR3 nucleotides: TGTGCCAGCAGTTACTCGGCTGGACAGGGAATCGCTGGCTACACCTTC. This sequence encodes CASSYSAGQGIAGYTF. This chain uses TRBV6-6 with TRBJ1-2, with 8 nucleotides matching TRBD1. Per the germline V gene, CDR1 is MNHNY and CDR2 is SVGAGI (reference sequence). V was clipped by 0 bases and J by 7 bases; unmatched bases: 10. CDR3 length: 16 residues.

J is TRBJ2-1 and V is TRBV19; 7 nucleotides match TRBD2. Germline V lookup: CDR1 LNHDA, CDR2 SQIVND (reference sequence). The CDR3 spans 13 residues. V gave up 5 bases and J gave up 4 bases; unmatched junction bases: 2. Here the CDR3 reads CASSASGYNEQFF. The CDR3 DNA follows: TGTGCCAGTAGTGCTAGCGGTTACAATGAGCAGTTCTTC.

The rearrangement joins TRBV5-1 to TRBJ1-4; TRBD1 might be the D (5 bases). Trimming cost V 0 bases and J 0 bases, with 12 bases left between them. CDR3 length: 17 residues. Germline assignment: CDR1 SGHRS and CDR2 YFSETQ. CDR3 sequence reads: CASSLGRQPSTNEKLFF. For the CDR3, the DNA is TGCGCCAGCAGCTTGGGTCGACAGCCTTCAACTAATGAAAAACTGTTTTTT.

The chain employs TRBV13 and TRBJ2-1, with 11 bases identical to TRBD2. Germline CDR1 PRHDT, CDR2 FYEKMQ (reference sequence). With V trimmed by 7 bases and J by 4 bases, 9 bases remained unmatched. The CDR3 sequence is 16 residues long. The CDR3 here is CASTALTSGEYNEQFF. For the CDR3, the DNA is TGTGCCAGCACCGCTCTGACTAGCGGGGAGTACAATGAGCAGTTCTTC.

This clone appeared once. This chain uses TRBV19 with TRBJ1-2; 10 bases match TRBD1. CDR3 length equals 13 residues. With 5 bases clipped from V and 7 bases from J, the junction kept 4 bases outside the gene matches. Germline lookup yields CDR1 LNHDA and CDR2 SQIVND (reference sequence). This CDR3 is CASSPGTGAGYTF. CDR3 sequence (DNA): TGTGCCAGTAGTCCCGGGACAGGGGCTGGCTACACCTTC.

This clone was seen ten or more times. This sequence joins TRBV18 and TRBJ2-2, with 10 bases that match TRBD1. Losses at the gene ends were 1 base for V and 6 bases for J; bases not matched to a gene: 5. This CDR3 has 16 residues. Germline loops: CDR1 KGHSH, CDR2 LQKENI. This CDR3 reads CASSPQRDRGAGELFF. The CDR3 nucleotides read TGTGCCAGCTCACCACAACGGGACAGGGGTGCCGGGGAGCTGTTTTTT.

The chain combines TRBV20-1 with TRBJ2-1; 8 bases map to TRBD1. CDR1 is DFQATT and CDR2 is SNEGSKA in the germline V gene (reference sequence). V lost 3 bases, J lost 7 bases, and 8 bases stayed unmatched. The CDR3 extends over 14 amino acids. The CDR3 DNA follows: TGCAGTGCTAGTCGACAGGGGACGGGGAATGAGCAGTTCTTC. The encoded protein is CSASRQGTGNEQFF.

The V gene is TRBV18, the J gene TRBJ1-6, with D possibly matching TRBD1 (6 bases). The CDR3 is made up of 14 amino acids. CDR1 and CDR2 (germline): KGHSH, LQKENI. V shed 6 bases and J shed 7 bases, with 13 bases lying between them. CDR3 coding DNA: TGTGCCAGCTCTCAAGGGGGACAAAATTCACCCCTCCACTTT. This encodes CASSQGGQNSPLHF.

The chain links TRBV19 to TRBJ2-3; D may be TRBD2 (6 bases). The germline gives CDR1 LNHDA, CDR2 SQIVND (reference sequence). CDR3 size: 16 residues. The V gene lost 7 bases and the J gene lost 0 bases, with 17 bases spanning the gap. CDR3 sequence reads: CASKGSGLPSTDTQYF. The CDR3 region has the DNA TGTGCCAGTAAAGGTAGCGGCCTTCCTAGCACAGATACGCAGTATTTT.

The sample holds a few counts of this clone. Other DNA sequences in the sample encode the same CDR3. The chain's CDR3 is CASSQGTEAFF. As DNA, the CDR3 is TGTGCCAGCAGCCAGGGAACTGAAGCTTTCTTT. The gene calls are TRBV6-5 and TRBJ1-1; the D gene is possibly TRBD1 (5 bases). This CDR3 contains 11 residues. The V end was cut by 6 bases, the J end by 5 bases, with 7 bases between. Germline CDR1 and CDR2: MNHEY and SVGAGI.

The rearrangement joins TRBV6-5 to TRBJ2-1; 8 nucleotides agree with TRBD2. V gave up 7 bases and J gave up 7 bases; unmatched junction bases: 9. Germline-derived CDR1 and CDR2 are MNHEY and SVGAGI. The CDR3 runs to 14 residues. CDR3 DNA sequence: TGTGCCAGCACACCGGGGGGGGGCCGGAATGAGCAGTTCTTC. This translates into CASTPGGGRNEQFF.